This T cell receptor beta chain came from a study of blood T cell repertoires in COVID-19. Across the study: Researchers got acute and convalescent COVID-19 samples from the United States, Italy and Spain. PBMCs, B-cell-depleted T cells, or T cells were the source of the cDNA or gDNA that made up the material.

This clone was counted between two and nine times. Original handling: Counts of nucleated cells, estimated from reference gene primer amplification, were obtained. The table came from immunoSEQ multiplex PCR; TCRdb's copy has only in-frame clones and leaves some out. The V and J calls and clone size come from that table; D and trimming were worked out from the DNA. The sample shows about 180,000 clones, about four fifths of them seen only once. The V end was cut by 5 bases, the J end by 5 bases, with 16 bases between. The CDR3 is made up of 15 amino acids. CDR1 and CDR2 from the germline V gene are LGHNA and YSLEER. Seattle's cohort entered during active infection and was followed longitudinally.

This chain connects TRBV4-3 to TRBJ2-1; D might be TRBD2 (6 bases). This TCR was sampled from a woman in her 70s with COVID-19, enrolled during active disease. The specimen sequenced was peripheral blood. The CDR3 DNA follows: TGCGCCAGCAGCAGGGAGGTTAGCCGAGACAATGAGCAGTTCTTC. Its protein is CASSREVSRDNEQFF.